The 2 T cell receptor beta chains reported below all come from one sample, sequenced in a study of T cells in women clearing cervical HPV infection. Only in-frame clones appear in the TCRdb table, and some are missing; sequencing was by immunoSEQ multiplex PCR. The sample has 25,000 to 35,000 clones, and its top ten clones hold around a sixth. The sample taken for sequencing was blood buffy coat. The source of these receptors is a woman aged 18 to 75 with a cervical HPV16 infection that either progressed to CIN3+ or cleared (not recorded which).

As for this clone: The read falls 3 residues short of the CDR3 end, and the missing part is taken from the germline J gene. This chain uses TRBV19 with TRBJ1-1; the D is unclear. This CDR3 region has 15 residues. CDR1 is LNHDA, CDR2 SQIVND, per germline (reference sequence). V shed 2 bases and J shed 7 bases, with 17 bases lying between them. The sequenced part of the CDR3 DNA is TGTGCCAGTAGTATAACTGCAGGTTGGGTGGTTGAA. Translated, it gives CASSITAGWVVE. From start to end, the CDR3 is CASSITAGWVVEAFF.

To note about this clone: The read finishes 3 residues shy of the CDR3 end, and the germline J gene is used to complete it. The chain links TRBV7-2 to TRBJ2-1, with a weak D call TRBD1 (5 bases). V was pared by 5 bases and J by 8 bases, with 10 bases between. The CDR3 extends over 12 amino acids. Germline V CDR1 and CDR2: SGHTA, FQGNSA. The sequenced part of the CDR3 DNA is TGTGCCAGCAGCGGGGCGTGGGATGAG. Translating gives CASSGAWDE. The full CDR3 sequence reads CASSGAWDEQFF.